These 17 T cell receptor beta chains were all obtained from the same sample, sequenced in a study of tumor-infiltrating lymphocytes in primary liver carcinoma (dated by TCRdb to 2016 to 2017). Sequencing instrument: Illumina HiSeq 2500. Using a constant-region primer and ProtoScript II reverse transcriptase, TCRbeta-specific cDNA was reverse-transcribed from around 520 ng total RNA. TCRbeta libraries were built with three nested multiplex PCR rounds, a slightly modified ARM-PCR procedure. Multiplex TRBV1-TRBV30 forward primers and a Cbeta reverse primer were used in the first two PCR rounds, each of which was run for 10 cycles. TCRdb reran the public reads through fastp at Q25 and MiXCR, keeping productive beta chains. Each record represents a unique CDR3 protein, reported with the most common genes and DNA among its rows. In all, the sample holds 100,000 or so distinct CDR3 sequences, and about four fifths of those were seen once. The ten top clones hold about 20% of the sample.

Without any cell sorting, total RNA and DNA were co-extracted from about 20-30 mg of bulk tissue using the AllPrep DNA/RNA mini kit. Sequencing was performed on liver tumor tissue from sampling region 3. This specimen's cell subset or site label, per the study, means: tumor region T3, left-lateral pole. The source of these receptors is a man aged 35 to 55 with primary liver carcinoma and hepatitis B virus infection.

Regarding this clonotype: This may be a read error, as it is one base from a much larger clone. The chain links TRBV2 to TRBJ2-3, with TRBD2 as a possible D gene (6 bases). The germline CDR1 and CDR2 sequences are SNHLY and FYNNEI. The V end lost 10 bases, the J end lost 6 bases, and 17 bases lay between the germline ends. The CDR3 spans 13 residues. The CDR3 region is CATSSAMGDTQYF. The CDR3 DNA reads TGTGCCACTTCTAGCGCGATGGGGGATACGCAGTATTTT.

As for this clonotype: One end of the junction varies from germline; a read error may be responsible. This chain links TRBV6-5 with TRBJ2-3, with 9 bases fitting TRBD2. The germline CDR1 and CDR2 sequences are MNHEY and SVGAGI. The CDR3 is made up of 17 amino acids. DNA of the CDR3: TGTGTCAGCAGTTCACTCCCCCTAAGCGGGGGGATAGATACGCAGTATTTC. As protein: CVSSSLPLSGGIDTQYF.

Turning to this clonotype: The junction shows a germline mismatch at one end, possibly a read error. The chain employs TRBV12-3 or TRBV12-4 and TRBJ2-3, with TRBD2 matching 12 bases. This CDR3 spans 15 amino acids. The CDR3 sequence: CASSLAGGERNMQYF. DNA of the CDR3: TGTGCCAGCAGTCTAGCGGGAGGGGAGAGGAATATGCAGTATTTT.

In its sample, this clonotype was seen once. V gene TRBV10-3 combines with J gene TRBJ2-7; 7 bases align to TRBD2. V trimming: 5 bases; J trimming: 0 bases; junction bases outside the gene matches: 7. There are 15 residues in the CDR3. Looked up from germline, CDR1 is ENHRY and CDR2 is SYGVKD. The DNA for the CDR3 is TGTGCCATCAGTTACGGGACTAACGACTCCTACGAGCAGTACTTC. Protein: CAISYGTNDSYEQYF.

V and J are TRBV6-6 and TRBJ2-2; 9 bases agree with TRBD2. The germline CDR1 and CDR2 sequences are MNHNY and SVGAGI (reference sequence). The CDR3 extends over 16 amino acids. V shed 8 bases, J shed 7 bases, and the junction held 14 bases outside the gene matches. The CDR3 sequence is CASDPSVSGGFGELFF. CDR3 bases: TGTGCCAGCGACCCTAGCGTGAGCGGGGGGTTCGGGGAGCTGTTTTTT.

As for this clonotype: At one end, the junction sequence differs from germline, possibly due to a read error. The rearrangement joins TRBV29-1 to TRBJ1-1, with a possible D match to TRBD1 (5 bases). From germline, CDR1 is SQVTM and CDR2 ANQGSEA. The CDR3 extends over 14 amino acids. The CDR3 nucleotides are TGCAGCGCTGCGATGGGGCTAGGGAACACTGAAGCTTTATTT. Translated, it gives CSAAMGLGNTEALF.

As for this clonotype: The conserved phenylalanine or tryptophan normally closing the CDR3 is absent here, so this likely arose from a read error. This chain connects TRBV7-8 to TRBJ2-5; 7 bases match TRBD1. Germline-derived CDR1 and CDR2 are SGHVS and FQNEAQ. The CDR3 has 15 amino acids. V trimming: 6 bases; J trimming: 3 bases; junction bases outside the gene matches: 10. As DNA, the CDR3 is TGTGCCAGCAGTCCCCGGACAGGCTCGAAAGAGACCCAGTACTTA. It specifies CASSPRTGSKETQYL.

This chain links TRBV5-4 with TRBJ2-1; 8 bases are a match to TRBD2. Judging by the DNA end, TRBJ2-7 fits better; the J call may be wrong. CDR1 SGHNT and CDR2 YYREEE come from the germline V gene (reference sequence). The CDR3 runs 15 residues. The CDR3 protein is CVSSWATGRANEQYF. Written as DNA, the CDR3 is TGTGTCAGTAGCTGGGCTACCGGGAGGGCCAATGAGCAGTACTTC.

Comment on this clonotype: This clone may be a read error of a much larger clone one base away. This chain uses TRBV6-1 with TRBJ1-5; D is possibly TRBD1 (5 bases). The length of the CDR3 is 14 residues. Trimming removed 4 bases at V and 10 bases at J, with 17 bases between. Germline values: CDR1 MNHNS, CDR2 SASEGT. CDR3 nucleotides: TGTGCCAGCAGTGGAGAGGGGCTCCTGGGACCCCAGCATTTT. This translates into CASSGEGLLGPQHF.

Remarks on this clonotype: A clone one base away is much larger, so this may be a read error. V and J are TRBV24-1 and TRBJ2-3, with 7 nucleotides matching TRBD1. CDR3 size: 14 residues. Germline CDR1 is KGHDR and CDR2 is SFDVKD. The junction had 12 bases not matched to a gene; V was cut back by 5 bases and J by 11 bases. The CDR3 here is CATSGRDSPFRQYF. DNA of the CDR3: TGTGCCACCAGTGGCCGGGACAGCCCCTTTAGGCAGTATTTT.

About this clonotype: At one boundary the junction diverges from the germline segment, which might be a read error. The chain recombines TRBV6-5 with TRBJ2-2; D possibly corresponds to TRBD2 (5 bases). The germline V gene has CDR1 MNHEY and CDR2 SVGAGI. The CDR3 spans 12 residues. The CDR3 bases are TGTGCCAGCAGTTACCAAGACACCGGGGAGCTGTTT. It translates to CASSYQDTGELF.

Remarks on this clonotype: In this CDR3 the conserved last residue, phenylalanine or tryptophan, is missing, so a read error is likely. This chain uses TRBV5-1 with TRBJ2-3; 12 bases are a match to TRBD2. Germline loops: CDR1 SGHRS, CDR2 YFSETQ. The CDR3 is 17 residues long. The CDR3 loop is CAGSLEASGRAQDTQYL. CDR3 in DNA: TGCGCCGGCAGCTTGGAAGCTAGCGGGAGGGCCCAAGATACGCAGTATCTT.

On this clonotype: It is likely a read error, because the conserved phenylalanine at the end of the CDR3 is missing. This chain links TRBV5-6 with TRBJ2-7; D remains ambiguous. This CDR3 spans 11 amino acids. Per germline, CDR1 SGHDT and CDR2 YYEEEE. Trimming took 2 bases from V and 7 from J, leaving 7 bases between them. Here the CDR3 reads CASSFLREQYS. CDR3 nucleotide sequence: TGTGCCAGCAGCTTCCTCAGGGAGCAGTACTCC.

This chain uses TRBV4-1 with TRBJ2-2; unclear D gene. This CDR3 contains 14 residues. The V gene lost 1 base and the J gene lost 6 bases, with 9 bases spanning the gap. Germline V gene lookup returns CDR1 MGHRA and CDR2 YSYEKL. CDR3 DNA sequence: TGCGCCAGCAGCCAAGTTACCCTCCCCGGGGAGCTGTTTTTT. It specifies CASSQVTLPGELFF.

On this clonotype itself: A read error may account for a junction end that differs from germline. CDR3 in DNA: TGCACCAGCGGCCCGGAGGGCGGAAGGGCAGATACGCAGTATTTT. It is translated as CTSGPEGGRADTQYF. This chain joins TRBV4-3 and TRBJ2-3; D may be TRBD2 (6 bases). CDR3 length: 15 residues. The germline V gene encodes CDR1 LGHNA and CDR2 YSLEER.

The chain recombines TRBV6-5 with TRBJ1-2; 7 nucleotides agree with TRBD1. CDR1 is MNHEY, CDR2 SVGAGI, per germline. The CDR3 has 14 amino acids. The CDR3 DNA reads as TGTACCCGCAGTTACCCGCGGGACAGTTATGGCTACACCTTC. It is translated as CTRSYPRDSYGYTF.

A word on this clonotype: The conserved closing phenylalanine or tryptophan is absent in this CDR3, likely reflecting a read error. The V gene is TRBV4-1, the J gene TRBJ1-3; 8 positions agree with TRBD1. Looked up from germline, CDR1 is MGHRA and CDR2 is YSYEKL. The CDR3 is 15 residues long. CDR3 sequence: CANSPTGGTGNTIYS. Here the CDR3 DNA reads TGTGCCAACAGTCCTACAGGGGGTACTGGAAACACCATATATTCT.